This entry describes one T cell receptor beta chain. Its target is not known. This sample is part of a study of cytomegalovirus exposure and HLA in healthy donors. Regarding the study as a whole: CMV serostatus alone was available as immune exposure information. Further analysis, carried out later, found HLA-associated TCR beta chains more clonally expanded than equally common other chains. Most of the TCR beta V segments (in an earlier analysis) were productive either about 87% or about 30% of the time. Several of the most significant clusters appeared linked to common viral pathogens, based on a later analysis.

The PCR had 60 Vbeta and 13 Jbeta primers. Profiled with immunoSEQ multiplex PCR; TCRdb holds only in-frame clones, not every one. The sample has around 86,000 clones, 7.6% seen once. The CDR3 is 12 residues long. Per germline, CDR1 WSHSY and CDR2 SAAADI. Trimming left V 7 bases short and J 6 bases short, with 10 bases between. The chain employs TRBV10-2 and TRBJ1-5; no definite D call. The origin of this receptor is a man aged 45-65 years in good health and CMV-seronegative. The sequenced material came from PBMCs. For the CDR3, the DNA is TGCGCCAGCAAGCCCGGGGTTCAGCCCCAGCATTTT. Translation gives CASKPGVQPQHF.